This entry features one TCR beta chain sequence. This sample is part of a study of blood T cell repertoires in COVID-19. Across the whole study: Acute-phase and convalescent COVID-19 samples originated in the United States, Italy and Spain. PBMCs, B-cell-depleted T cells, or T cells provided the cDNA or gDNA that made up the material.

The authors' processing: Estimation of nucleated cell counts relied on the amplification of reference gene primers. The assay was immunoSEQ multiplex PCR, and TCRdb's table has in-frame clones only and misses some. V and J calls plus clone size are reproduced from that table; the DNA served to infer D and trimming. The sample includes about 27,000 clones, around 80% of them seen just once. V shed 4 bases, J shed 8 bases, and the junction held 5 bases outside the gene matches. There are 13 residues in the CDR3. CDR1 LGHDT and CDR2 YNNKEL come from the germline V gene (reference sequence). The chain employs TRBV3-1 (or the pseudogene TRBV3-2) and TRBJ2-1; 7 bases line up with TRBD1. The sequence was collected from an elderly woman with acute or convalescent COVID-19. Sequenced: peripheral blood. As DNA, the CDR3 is TGTGCCAGCAGCCTAGACGACAGGGATGAGCAGTTCTTC. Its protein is CASSLDDRDEQFF.